This T cell receptor (beta chain) was recovered during a study of T cell responses to AZD1222 COVID-19 vaccine. Sequencing used immunoSEQ multiplex PCR; TCRdb keeps in-frame clones, though not all of them. The sample gives under 150,000 clones, approximately 91% of which show up once; under 2% is in the top ten. With 5 bases removed from V and 4 bases from J, the gap between germline ends came to 14 bases. This CDR3 comprises 14 residues. Germline assignment: CDR1 SEHNR and CDR2 FQNEAQ (reference sequence). As regards this clone: As yet, its antigen is unknown.

Study results and caveats: Donors were chiefly white British, with a greater number of females, and clonal diversity was perhaps underestimated.

This clonotype originated in an adult who received the AZD1222 COVID-19 vaccine. This sample comprised peripheral blood, obtained 28 days after the second AZD1222 dose. The V gene is TRBV7-9, the J gene TRBJ1-2, with no clear D. CDR3 in DNA: TGTGCCAGCAGCACAAGCCCCTTAATCTATGGCTACACCTTC. Its protein is CASSTSPLIYGYTF. The whole variable domain, filled in from reference TRBV7-9 and TRBJ1-2, reads DTGVSQNPRHKITKRGQNVTFRCDPISEHNRLYWYRQTLGQGPEFLTYFQNEAQLEKSRLLSDRFSAERPKGSFSTLEIQRTEQGDSAMYLCASSTSPLIYGYTFGSGTRLTVV.